This T cell receptor beta chain was sequenced during a study of T-cell memory formation after mild COVID-19. In the study overall: Largely, TCR clusters stayed within a single donor. Findings and caveats of the study: In pre-infection memory, a portion of responding clones appeared, which suggested that cross-reactive memory joined. A balance of CD4 and CD8 characterized clones contracting day 15 to 85, whereas later expanders leaned CD4+.

TCRdb independently ran MiXCR on the 5' RACE reads; one entry per CDR3 protein. In the table there are about 610,000 distinct CDR3 sequences, roughly 17% of which are singletons. The CDR3 contains 14 residues. The germline V gene encodes CDR1 SGHRS and CDR2 YFSETQ. V trimming: 2 bases; J trimming: 7 bases; junction bases outside the gene matches: 4. This clonotype was seen only a few times. Its target is unknown. The sample consisted of PBMCs or a T cell subset sorted from them (not recorded which). This sequence originates from an adult woman who had mild COVID-19 (a few samples of this study predate the infection). Cell type and time point are not known. The chain employs TRBV5-1 and TRBJ2-1; TRBD2 matches 9 bases. In DNA, the CDR3 is TGCGCCAGCAGCTTCACTAGCGGGTTTAATGAGCAGTTCTTC. As protein: CASSFTSGFNEQFF.